One sample yielded the 13 T cell receptor beta chains listed below, sequenced in a study of vaccination and CD4 T cells after COVID-19. Sequenced with the Oncomine TCR Beta short-read assay was DNA taken from cultured CD4+ T cells. TCRdb itself ran the PCR reads through MiXCR, one entry per CDR3 protein. Of 15,000 to 20,000 distinct CDR3 sequences listed, roughly 57% are singletons. Their antigens remain unidentified. Time point described: late sampling 161 to 241 days after vaccination in a few convalescent patients. Regarding treatment: roughly 10-day PBMC culture with coronavirus spike peptide pools or control peptides (ViraFEST assay). This material consisted of CD4+ T cells from blood, cultured in vitro, taken about 7 months after SARS-CoV-2 vaccination. These receptors came from a human donor who had recovered from COVID-19.

The CDR3 bases are TGTGCCAGCAGCTTGGAAACTCCTAGCTCCTACAATGAGCAGTTCTTC. Protein sequence: CASSLETPSSYNEQFF. The chain is built from TRBV7-2 and TRBJ2-1; D not certain. Germline CDR1 is SGHTA and CDR2 is FQGNSA. This CDR3 has 16 amino acids. Trimming pared 3 bases from V and 0 bases from J, leaving 12 bases between.

This clonotype was found a few times. J is TRBJ2-3 and V is TRBV7-8, with D unclear. The CDR3 spans 13 residues. The V gene's germline CDR1 is SGHVS and CDR2 FQNEAQ. The ends were cut back, 5 bases at V and 4 bases at J, with 10 bases in the middle. As DNA, the CDR3 is TGTGCCAGCAGCATAATAGGAGCAGATACGCAGTATTTT. It codes for CASSIIGADTQYF. The full variable domain, in which reference TRBV7-8 and TRBJ2-3 provide the parts outside the CDR3, is GAGVSQSPRYKVAKRGQDVALRCDPISGHVSLFWYQQALGQGPEFLTYFQNEAQLDKSGLPSDRFFAERPEGSVSTLKIQRTQQEDSAVYLCASSIIGADTQYFGPGTRLTVL.

This clonotype was seen more than once but under ten times. It is unclear where the CDR3 begins or ends on the DNA, so no DNA is shown, and the CDR3 is as TCRdb lists it. The J gene is TRBJ2-1, the V gene TRBV7-5; TRBD2, the table's D call, was not compared with the DNA. TRBV7-5 is flagged as a pseudogene. The CDR3 extends over 22 residues, inclusive of both ends. CDR3 loop: CISVPANRWLAGALSSYNEQFF.

This sequence joins TRBV27 and TRBJ2-1; maybe TRBD2 (6 bases). Germline CDR1 is MNHEY and CDR2 is SMNVEV (reference sequence). Trimming left V 3 bases short and J 9 bases short, with 12 bases between. The CDR3 is 13 amino acids. CDR3 amino acids: CASSLVNGGEQFF. Written as DNA, the CDR3 is TGTGCCAGCAGTTTGGTTAACGGGGGTGAGCAGTTCTTC.

This clonotype was recorded a few times. The V gene is TRBV19, the J gene TRBJ2-5; D may correspond to TRBD1 or TRBD2 (5 bases each). This CDR3 is 13 amino acids long. CDR1 is LNHDA, CDR2 SQIVND, per germline (reference sequence). V shed 6 bases and J shed 0 bases, with 8 bases lying between them. In DNA, the CDR3 is TGTGCCAGTAGCGGGGACCACCAAGAGACCCAGTACTTC. Amino acid sequence: CASSGDHQETQYF. The complete variable domain, with remaining parts taken from reference TRBV19 and TRBJ2-5, reads DGGITQSPKYLFRKEGQNVTLSCEQNLNHDAMYWYRQDPGQGLRLIYYSQIVNDFQKGDIAEGYSVSREKKESFPLTVTSAQKNPTAFYLCASSGDHQETQYFGPGTRLLVL.

V and J are TRBV19 and TRBJ2-5; the match to TRBD2 covers 11 bases. J lost 5 bases, V lost 3 bases, and 11 bases had no gene match. Germline V lookup: CDR1 LNHDA, CDR2 SQIVND (reference sequence). The CDR3 is 17 amino acids. In nucleotides, the CDR3 is TGTGCCAGTAGTATCCTGGGTAGCGGGGGGGCCGGGGAGACCCAGTACTTC. This translates into CASSILGSGGAGETQYF.

This clonotype was counted between two and nine times. The rearrangement joins TRBV7-3 to TRBJ1-5; no firm D call. The CDR3 has 13 residues. The germline V gene encodes CDR1 SGHTA and CDR2 FQGTGA. The V and J ends lost 2 bases and 5 bases respectively, with 7 bases between them. CDR3 protein: CASSLRHDQPQHF. CDR3 bases: TGTGCCAGCAGCTTACGGCACGATCAGCCCCAGCATTTT. Drawing the rest from reference TRBV7-3 and TRBJ1-5, the complete variable domain is GAGVSQTPSNKVTEKGKYVELRCDPISGHTALYWYRQSLGQGPEFLIYFQGTGAADDSGLPNDRFFAVRPEGSVSTLKIQRTERGDSAVYLCASSLRHDQPQHFGDGTRLSIL.

In regard to this clonotype: One junction end disagrees with the germline gene, perhaps due to a read error. The chain recombines TRBV7-2 with TRBJ2-7; the match to TRBD1 covers 7 bases. Per germline, CDR1 SGHTA and CDR2 FQGNSA. The CDR3 is made up of 13 amino acids. In DNA form, the CDR3 reads TGTGCCAGCAGCTACCCCCTCGACAGGGATCCTTCCTTC. Translated: CASSYPLDRDPSF.

This clonotype was observed a few times. The chain combines TRBV19 with TRBJ2-3; the match to TRBD2 covers 9 bases. The CDR3 is made up of 14 amino acids. Trimming took 5 bases from V and 4 from J; bases not matched to a gene: 4. CDR1 is LNHDA and CDR2 is SQIVND in the germline V gene (reference sequence). CDR3 bases: TGTGCCAGTAGTTCTAGCGGGACCCCAGATACGCAGTATTTT. Its protein product is CASSSSGTPDTQYF.

The chain couples TRBV27 to TRBJ2-5, with 14 bases that match TRBD2. The CDR3 contains 15 residues. CDR1 is MNHEY, CDR2 SMNVEV, per germline (reference sequence). Trimming removed 3 bases from V and 4 bases from J; junction bases left unmatched: 1. CDR3 DNA: TGTGCCAGCAGTTTGGGGACTAGCGGGAGAGAGACCCAGTACTTC. Protein sequence: CASSLGTSGRETQYF.

This clonotype was picked up a small number of times. CDR3: CSASPQGASYGYTF. Written as DNA, the CDR3 is TGCAGTGCTAGCCCCCAGGGGGCGAGCTATGGCTACACCTTC. J is TRBJ1-2 and V is TRBV20-1; 8 bases align to TRBD1. Unmatched junction bases numbered 7, after V lost 3 bases and J lost 4 bases. The CDR3 is 14 residues long. Germline V gives CDR1 DFQATT, CDR2 SNEGSKA (reference sequence).

The chain uses TRBV15 and TRBJ2-5, with D unclear. Germline V CDR1 and CDR2: LNHNV, YYDKDF (reference sequence). This CDR3 has 15 amino acids. The germline V and J ends were trimmed by 1 base and 8 bases, with 17 bases remaining between them. The CDR3 loop is CATSRGGAGLLTQYF. The CDR3 region has the DNA TGTGCCACCAGCAGAGGCGGCGCAGGTCTTTTAACCCAGTACTTC.

This chain joins TRBV20-1 and TRBJ2-7, with TRBD1 matching 11 bases. The CDR3 is 16 amino acids. Germline CDR1 reads DFQATT; CDR2 reads SNEGSKA (reference sequence). After removal of 1 base from V and 3 bases from J, the junction contained 8 bases not matched to a gene. Written as DNA, the CDR3 is TGCAGTGCTAGAGGGGCCCCTGGGACAGGGGGCTACGAGCAGTACTTC. It is translated as CSARGAPGTGGYEQYF.